This record concerns one TCR beta chain sequence. Its antigen is as yet unknown. This entry belongs to a study of T cells in tuberculosis. Findings and caveats of the study: Shorter CDR3-alpha in active tuberculosis partly drove smaller distances.

Unmatched junction bases numbered 12, after V lost 4 bases and J lost 5 bases. The CDR3 consists of 16 residues. Germline assignment: CDR1 MNHEY and CDR2 SVGAGI. Repertoires were generated with immunoSEQ multiplex PCR, while TCRdb's copy carries only in-frame clones and drops some. The top ten hold approximately 3.8% of the sample, which has roughly 40,000 clones, 95% seen once. Material for sequencing was PBMCs. The gene calls are TRBV6-5 and TRBJ1-2; 8 bases agree with TRBD1. This receptor was obtained from a donor aged 10-35 years with latent tuberculosis or without tuberculosis infection. The chain's CDR3 is CASSSGSGGESYGYTF. CDR3 nucleotide sequence: TGTGCCAGCAGTTCCGGGTCAGGGGGCGAGTCTTATGGCTACACCTTC.